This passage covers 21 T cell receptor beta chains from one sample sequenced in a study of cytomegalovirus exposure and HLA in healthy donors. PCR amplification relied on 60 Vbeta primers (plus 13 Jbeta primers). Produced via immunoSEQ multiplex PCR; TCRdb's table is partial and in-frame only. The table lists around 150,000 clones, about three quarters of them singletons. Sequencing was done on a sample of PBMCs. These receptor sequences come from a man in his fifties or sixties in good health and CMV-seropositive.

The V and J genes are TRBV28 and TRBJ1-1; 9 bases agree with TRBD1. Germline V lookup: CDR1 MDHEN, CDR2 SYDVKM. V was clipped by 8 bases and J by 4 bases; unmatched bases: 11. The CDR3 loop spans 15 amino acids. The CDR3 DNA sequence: TGTGCCAGCTTTAGCGGGACAGGGCGCGGCACTGAAGCTTTCTTT. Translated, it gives CASFSGTGRGTEAFF. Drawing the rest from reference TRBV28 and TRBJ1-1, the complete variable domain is DVKVTQSSRYLVKRTGEKVFLECVQDMDHENMFWYRQDPGLGLRLIYFSYDVKMKEKGDIPEGYSVSREKKERFSLILESASTNQTSMYLCASFSGTGRGTEAFFGQGTRLTVV.

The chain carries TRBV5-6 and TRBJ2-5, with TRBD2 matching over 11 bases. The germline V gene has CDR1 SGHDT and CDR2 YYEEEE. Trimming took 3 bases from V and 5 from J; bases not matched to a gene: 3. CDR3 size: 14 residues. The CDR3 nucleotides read TGTGCCAGCAGCTATAGCGGGGGGGCCGAGACCCAGTACTTC. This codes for CASSYSGGAETQYF.

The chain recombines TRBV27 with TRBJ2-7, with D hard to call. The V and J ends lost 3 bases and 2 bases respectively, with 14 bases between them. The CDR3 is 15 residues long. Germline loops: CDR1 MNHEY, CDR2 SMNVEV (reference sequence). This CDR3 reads CASSLSKDSPYEQYV. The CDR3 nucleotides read TGTGCCAGCAGTTTGAGTAAGGATAGCCCCTACGAGCAGTACGTC.

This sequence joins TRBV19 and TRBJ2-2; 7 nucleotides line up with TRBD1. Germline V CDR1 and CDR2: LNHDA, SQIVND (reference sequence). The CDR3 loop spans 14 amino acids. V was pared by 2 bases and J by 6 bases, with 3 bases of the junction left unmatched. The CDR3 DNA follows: TGTGCCAGTAGTATAACAGGGGTGGCCGGGGAGCTGTTTTTT. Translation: CASSITGVAGELFF.

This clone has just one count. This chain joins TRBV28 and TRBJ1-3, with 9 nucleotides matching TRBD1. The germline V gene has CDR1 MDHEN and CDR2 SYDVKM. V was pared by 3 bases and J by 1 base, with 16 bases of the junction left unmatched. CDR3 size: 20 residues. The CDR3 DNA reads TGTGCCAGCAGTTTTCTCCGGGGACAGGGTATGATAGGGTCTGGAAACACCATATATTTT. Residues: CASSFLRGQGMIGSGNTIYF.

DNA of the CDR3: TGTGCCAGCCACGGACTCCTAGCGGGGCCCCTCTACGAGCAGTACTTC. Encoded protein: CASHGLLAGPLYEQYF. V gene TRBV7-8 combines with J gene TRBJ2-7, with TRBD2 identical over 9 bases. CDR1 and CDR2 (germline): SGHVS, FQNEAQ. The CDR3 covers 16 residues. The V gene end was trimmed by 8 bases and the J gene end by 3 bases; junction bases not matched to a gene: 14. Full variable domain (rest looked up from reference TRBV7-8 and TRBJ2-7): GAGVSQSPRYKVAKRGQDVALRCDPISGHVSLFWYQQALGQGPEFLTYFQNEAQLDKSGLPSDRFFAERPEGSVSTLKIQRTQQEDSAVYLCASHGLLAGPLYEQYFGPGTRLTVT.

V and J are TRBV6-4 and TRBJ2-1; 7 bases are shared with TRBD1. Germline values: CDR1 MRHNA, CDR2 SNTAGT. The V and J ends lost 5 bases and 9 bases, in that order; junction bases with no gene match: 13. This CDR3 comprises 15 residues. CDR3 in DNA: TGTGCCAGCAGTTCGCCAGGGGGTGCACAATGTGAGCAGTTCTTC. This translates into CASSSPGGAQCEQFF.

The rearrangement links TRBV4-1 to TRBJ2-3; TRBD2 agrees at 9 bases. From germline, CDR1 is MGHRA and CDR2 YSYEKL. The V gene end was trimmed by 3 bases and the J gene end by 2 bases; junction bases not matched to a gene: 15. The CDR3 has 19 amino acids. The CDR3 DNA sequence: TGCGCCAGCAGCCAGTCAGGAAGCGGGGGGCCCTTTCTCACAGATACGCAGTATTTT. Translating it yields CASSQSGSGGPFLTDTQYF.

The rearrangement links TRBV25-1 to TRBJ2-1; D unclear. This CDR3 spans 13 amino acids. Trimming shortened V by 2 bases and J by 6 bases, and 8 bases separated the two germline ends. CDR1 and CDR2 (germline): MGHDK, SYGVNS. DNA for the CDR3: TGTGCCAGCAGTGAAGCCAGATTCAATGAGCAGTTCTTC. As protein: CASSEARFNEQFF.

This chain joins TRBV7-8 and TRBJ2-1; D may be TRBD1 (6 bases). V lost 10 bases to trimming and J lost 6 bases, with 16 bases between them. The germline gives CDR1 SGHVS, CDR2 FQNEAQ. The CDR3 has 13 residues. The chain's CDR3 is CATRDRSINEQFF. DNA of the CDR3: TGTGCCACAAGAGACAGGTCGATCAATGAGCAGTTCTTC.

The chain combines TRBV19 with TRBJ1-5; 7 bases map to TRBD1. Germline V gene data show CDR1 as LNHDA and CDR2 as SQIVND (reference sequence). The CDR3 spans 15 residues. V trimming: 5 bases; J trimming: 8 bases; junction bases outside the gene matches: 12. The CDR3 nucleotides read TGTGCCAGTAGTGTCGGACAGGCCTCGGGAGAGCCCCAGCATTTT. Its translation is CASSVGQASGEPQHF.

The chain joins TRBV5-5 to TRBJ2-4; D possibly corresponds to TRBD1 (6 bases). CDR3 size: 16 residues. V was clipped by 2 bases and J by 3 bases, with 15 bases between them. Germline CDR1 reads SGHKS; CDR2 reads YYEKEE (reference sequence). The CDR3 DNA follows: TGTGCCAGCAGCTTTCTACAGGGACGGGACAAAAACATTCAGTACTTC. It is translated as CASSFLQGRDKNIQYF.

In DNA, the CDR3 is TGTGCCAGCACCCCGGGTGACTATGGCTACACCTTC. It encodes CASTPGDYGYTF. V and J are TRBV6-1 and TRBJ1-2; D call uncertain. Germline V lookup: CDR1 MNHNS, CDR2 SASEGT. V dropped 7 bases and J dropped 3 bases, with 9 bases sitting between them. The CDR3 has 12 residues.

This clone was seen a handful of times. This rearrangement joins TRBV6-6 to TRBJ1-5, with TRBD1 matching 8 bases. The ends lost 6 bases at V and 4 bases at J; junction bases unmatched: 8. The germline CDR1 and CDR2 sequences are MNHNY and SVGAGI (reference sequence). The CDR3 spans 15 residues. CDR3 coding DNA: TGTGCCAGCAGAAAGGACAGGGCGGATAATCAGCCCCAGCATTTT. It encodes CASRKDRADNQPQHF.

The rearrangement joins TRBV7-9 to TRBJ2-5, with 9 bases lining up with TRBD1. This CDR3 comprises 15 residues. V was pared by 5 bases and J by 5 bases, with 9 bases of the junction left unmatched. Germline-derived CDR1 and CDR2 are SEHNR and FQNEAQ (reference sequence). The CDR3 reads CASSRPRGTGETQYF. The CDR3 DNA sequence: TGTGCCAGCAGCCGCCCCCGAGGGACAGGGGAGACCCAGTACTTC.

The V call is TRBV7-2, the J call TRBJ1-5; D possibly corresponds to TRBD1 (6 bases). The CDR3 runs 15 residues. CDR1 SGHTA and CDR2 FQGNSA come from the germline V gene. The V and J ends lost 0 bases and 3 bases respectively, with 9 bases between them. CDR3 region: CASSLARGHNQPQHF. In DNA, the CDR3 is TGTGCCAGCAGCTTAGCCAGGGGTCACAATCAGCCCCAGCATTTT.

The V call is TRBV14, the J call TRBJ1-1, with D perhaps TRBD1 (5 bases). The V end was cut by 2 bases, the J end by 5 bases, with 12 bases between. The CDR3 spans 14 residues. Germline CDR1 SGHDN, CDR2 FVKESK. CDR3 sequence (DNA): TGTGCCAGCAGCCAATTGAGGGAGGGGACTGAAGCTTTCTTT. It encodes CASSQLREGTEAFF.

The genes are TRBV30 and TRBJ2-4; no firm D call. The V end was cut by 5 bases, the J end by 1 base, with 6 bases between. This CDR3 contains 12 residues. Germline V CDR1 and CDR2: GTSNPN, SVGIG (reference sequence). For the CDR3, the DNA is TGTGCCTGGGCGGCCGCCAAAAACATTCAGTACTTC. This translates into CAWAAAKNIQYF. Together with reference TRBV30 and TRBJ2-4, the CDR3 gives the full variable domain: SQTIHQWPATLVQPVGSPLSLECTVEGTSNPNLYWYRQAAGRGLQLLFYSVGIGQISSEVPQNLSASRPQDRQFILSSKKLLLSDSGFYLCAWAAAKNIQYFGAGTRLSVL.

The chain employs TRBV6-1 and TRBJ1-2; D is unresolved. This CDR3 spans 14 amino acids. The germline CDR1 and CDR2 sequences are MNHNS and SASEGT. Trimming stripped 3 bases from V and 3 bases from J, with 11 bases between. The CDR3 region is CASSEPGGYYGYTF. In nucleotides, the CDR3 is TGTGCCAGCAGTGAGCCGGGAGGATACTATGGCTACACCTTC.

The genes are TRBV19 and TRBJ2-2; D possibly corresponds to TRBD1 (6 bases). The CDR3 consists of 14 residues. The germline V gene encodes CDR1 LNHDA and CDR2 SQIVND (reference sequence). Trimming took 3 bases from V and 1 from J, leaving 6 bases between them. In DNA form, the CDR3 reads TGTGCCAGTAGTATGGACAGGAACACCGGGGAGCTGTTTTTT. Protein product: CASSMDRNTGELFF.

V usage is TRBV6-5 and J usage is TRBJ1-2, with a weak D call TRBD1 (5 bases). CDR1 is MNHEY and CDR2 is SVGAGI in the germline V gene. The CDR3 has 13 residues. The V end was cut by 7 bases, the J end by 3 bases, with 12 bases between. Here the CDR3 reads CASKSGLYYGYTF. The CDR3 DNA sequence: TGTGCCAGCAAATCGGGACTCTACTATGGCTACACCTTC.